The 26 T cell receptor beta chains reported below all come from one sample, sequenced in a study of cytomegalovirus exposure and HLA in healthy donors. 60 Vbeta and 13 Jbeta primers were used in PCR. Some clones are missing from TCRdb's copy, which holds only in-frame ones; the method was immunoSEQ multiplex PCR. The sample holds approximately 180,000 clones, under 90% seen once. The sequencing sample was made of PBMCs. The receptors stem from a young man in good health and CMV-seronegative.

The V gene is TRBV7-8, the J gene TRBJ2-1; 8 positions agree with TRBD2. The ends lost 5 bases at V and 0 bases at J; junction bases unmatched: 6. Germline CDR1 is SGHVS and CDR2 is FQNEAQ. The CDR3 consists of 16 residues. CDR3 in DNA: TGTGCCAGCAGCGTACCCGGGACTAGCTCCTACAATGAGCAGTTCTTC. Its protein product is CASSVPGTSSYNEQFF.

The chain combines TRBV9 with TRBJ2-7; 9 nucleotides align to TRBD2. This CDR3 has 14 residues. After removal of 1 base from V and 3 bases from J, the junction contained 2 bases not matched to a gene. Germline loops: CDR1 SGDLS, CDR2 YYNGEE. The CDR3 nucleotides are TGTGCCAGCAGCGTAAGTAGCGGGAGCTACGAGCAGTACTTC. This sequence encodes CASSVSSGSYEQYF.

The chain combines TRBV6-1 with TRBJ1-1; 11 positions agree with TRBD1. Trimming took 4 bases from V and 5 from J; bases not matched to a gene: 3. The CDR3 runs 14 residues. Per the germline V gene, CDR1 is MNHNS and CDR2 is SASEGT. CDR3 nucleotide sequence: TGTGCCAGCAGTGCGGGACAGGGGGGAACTGAAGCTTTCTTT. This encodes CASSAGQGGTEAFF.

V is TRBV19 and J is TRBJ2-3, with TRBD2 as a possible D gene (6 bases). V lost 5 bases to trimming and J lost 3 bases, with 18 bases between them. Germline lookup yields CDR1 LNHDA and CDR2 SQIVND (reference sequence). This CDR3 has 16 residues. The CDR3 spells CASSPHGGDLTDTQYF. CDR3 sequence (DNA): TGTGCCAGTAGTCCCCACGGCGGGGATCTTACAGATACGCAGTATTTT.

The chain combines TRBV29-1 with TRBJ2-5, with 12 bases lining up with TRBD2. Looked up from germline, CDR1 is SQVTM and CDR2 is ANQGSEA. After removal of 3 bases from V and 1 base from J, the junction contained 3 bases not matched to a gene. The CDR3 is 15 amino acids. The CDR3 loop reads CSVDSSGRAQETQYF. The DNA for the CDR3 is TGCAGCGTTGATTCTAGCGGGAGGGCCCAAGAGACCCAGTACTTC.

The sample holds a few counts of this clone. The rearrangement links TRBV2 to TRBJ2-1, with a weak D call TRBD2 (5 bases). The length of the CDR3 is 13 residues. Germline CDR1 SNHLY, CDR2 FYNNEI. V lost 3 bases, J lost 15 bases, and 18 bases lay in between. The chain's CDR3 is CASSEEAFRPVFF. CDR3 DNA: TGTGCCAGCAGTGAGGAGGCTTTCCGGCCAGTGTTCTTC. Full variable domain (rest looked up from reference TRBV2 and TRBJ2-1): EPEVTQTPSHQVTQMGQEVILRCVPISNHLYFYWYRQILGQKVEFLVSFYNNEISEKSEIFDDQFSVERPDGSNFTLKIRSTKLEDSAMYFCASSEEAFRPVFFGPGTRLTVL.

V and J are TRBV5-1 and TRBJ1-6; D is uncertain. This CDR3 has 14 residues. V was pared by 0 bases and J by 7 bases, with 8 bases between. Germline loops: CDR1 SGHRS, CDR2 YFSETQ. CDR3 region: CASSLAAGNSPLHF. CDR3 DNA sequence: TGCGCCAGCAGCTTGGCCGCAGGCAATTCACCCCTCCACTTT.

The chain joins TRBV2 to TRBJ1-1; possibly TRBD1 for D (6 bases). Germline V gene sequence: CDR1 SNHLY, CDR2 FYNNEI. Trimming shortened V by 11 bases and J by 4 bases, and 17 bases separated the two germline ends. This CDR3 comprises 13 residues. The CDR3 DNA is TGTGCCGGAAGAGGGGGATTGTCCACTGAAGCTTTCTTT. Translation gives CAGRGGLSTEAFF.

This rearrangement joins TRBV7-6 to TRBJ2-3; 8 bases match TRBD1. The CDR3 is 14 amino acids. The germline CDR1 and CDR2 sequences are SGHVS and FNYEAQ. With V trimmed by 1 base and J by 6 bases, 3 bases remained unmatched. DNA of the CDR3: TGTGCCAGCAGCTTAGTCAGGGGGCAGGATACGCAGTATTTT. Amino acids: CASSLVRGQDTQYF. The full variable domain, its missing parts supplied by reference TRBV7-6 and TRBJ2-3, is GAGVSQSPRYKVTKRGQDVALRCDPISGHVSLYWYRQALGQGPEFLTYFNYEAQQDKSGLPNDRFSAERPEGSISTLTIQRTEQRDSAMYRCASSLVRGQDTQYFGPGTRLTVL.

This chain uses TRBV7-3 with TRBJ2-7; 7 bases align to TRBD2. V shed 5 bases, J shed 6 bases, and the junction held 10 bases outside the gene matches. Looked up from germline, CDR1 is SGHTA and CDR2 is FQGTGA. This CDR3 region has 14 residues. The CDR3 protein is CASSLERGGGEQYF. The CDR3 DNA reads TGTGCCAGCAGCCTAGAGCGGGGCGGGGGCGAGCAGTACTTC.

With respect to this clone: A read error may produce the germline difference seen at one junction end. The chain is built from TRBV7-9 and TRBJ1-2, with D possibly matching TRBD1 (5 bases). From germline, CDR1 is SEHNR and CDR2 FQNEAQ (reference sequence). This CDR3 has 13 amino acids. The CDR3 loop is CASSLESRVRPSF. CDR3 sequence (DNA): TGTGCCAGCAGCTTAGAAAGCAGGGTCAGGCCGTCCTTC.

The CDR3 loop is CASRGLGYNEQFF. The CDR3 coding sequence is TGTGCCAGTAGGGGACTCGGCTACAATGAGCAGTTCTTC. The genes are TRBV19 and TRBJ2-1; D possibly corresponds to TRBD2 (6 bases). CDR3 length: 13 residues. Germline CDR1 reads LNHDA; CDR2 reads SQIVND (reference sequence). Trimming stripped 6 bases from V and 3 bases from J, with 9 bases between.

CDR3 in amino acids: CASSSWRGPGINEQFF. CDR3 coding DNA: TGTGCCAGCAGTTCTTGGCGGGGACCGGGGATCAATGAGCAGTTCTTC. The rearrangement uses TRBV27 and TRBJ2-1; TRBD2 is a possible D gene (6 bases). Germline CDR1 reads MNHEY; CDR2 reads SMNVEV (reference sequence). There are 16 residues in the CDR3. Trimming removed 4 bases from V and 6 bases from J, with 19 bases in between.

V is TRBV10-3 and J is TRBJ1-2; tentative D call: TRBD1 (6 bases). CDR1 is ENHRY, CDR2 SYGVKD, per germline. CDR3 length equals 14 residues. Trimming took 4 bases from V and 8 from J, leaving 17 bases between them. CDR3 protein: CAISAAGGREGYTF. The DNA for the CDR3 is TGTGCCATCAGTGCAGCCGGGGGGCGCGAAGGCTACACCTTC.

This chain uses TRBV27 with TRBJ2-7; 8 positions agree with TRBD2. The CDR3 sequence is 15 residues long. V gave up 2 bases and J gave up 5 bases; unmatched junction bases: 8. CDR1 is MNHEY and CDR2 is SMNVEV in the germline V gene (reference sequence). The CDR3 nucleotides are TGTGCCAGCAGTTTAATTCCGGGAGGGCCAGACGAGCAGTACTTC. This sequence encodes CASSLIPGGPDEQYF.

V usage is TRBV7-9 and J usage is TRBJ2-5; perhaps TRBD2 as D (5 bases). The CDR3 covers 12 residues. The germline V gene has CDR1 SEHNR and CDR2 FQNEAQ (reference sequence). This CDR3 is CAITGIQETQYF. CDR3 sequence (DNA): TGTGCAATCACCGGGATACAAGAGACCCAGTACTTC.

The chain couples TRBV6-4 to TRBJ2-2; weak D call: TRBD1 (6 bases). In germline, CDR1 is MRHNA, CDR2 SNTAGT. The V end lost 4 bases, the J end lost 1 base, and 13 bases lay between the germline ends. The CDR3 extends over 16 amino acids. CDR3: CASSVRTGLNTGELFF. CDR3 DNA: TGTGCCAGCAGTGTTCGAACAGGGCTGAACACCGGGGAGCTGTTTTTT.

The CDR3 is CASSDRDRVRHEQYF. The CDR3 nucleotides are TGTGCCAGCAGTGATAGGGACAGGGTCCGCCACGAGCAGTACTTC. The chain uses TRBV2 and TRBJ2-5; 9 nucleotides agree with TRBD1. TRBJ2-7 matches the DNA end more closely, so the J call is doubtful. This CDR3 region has 15 residues. CDR1 is SNHLY, CDR2 FYNNEI, per germline.

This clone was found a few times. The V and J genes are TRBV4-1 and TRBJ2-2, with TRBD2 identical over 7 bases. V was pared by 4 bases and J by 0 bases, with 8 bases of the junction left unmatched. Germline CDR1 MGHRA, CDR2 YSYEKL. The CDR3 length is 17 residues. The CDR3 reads CASSRDPSGANTGELFF. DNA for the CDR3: TGCGCCAGCAGCCGAGACCCTAGCGGCGCGAACACCGGGGAGCTGTTTTTT.

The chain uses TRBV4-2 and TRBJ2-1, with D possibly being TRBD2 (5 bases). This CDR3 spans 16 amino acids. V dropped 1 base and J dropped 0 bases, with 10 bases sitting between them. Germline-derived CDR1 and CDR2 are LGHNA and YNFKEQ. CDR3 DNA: TGTGCCAGCAGCCAAGGAGTAGCGCCCTCCTACAATGAGCAGTTCTTC. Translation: CASSQGVAPSYNEQFF.

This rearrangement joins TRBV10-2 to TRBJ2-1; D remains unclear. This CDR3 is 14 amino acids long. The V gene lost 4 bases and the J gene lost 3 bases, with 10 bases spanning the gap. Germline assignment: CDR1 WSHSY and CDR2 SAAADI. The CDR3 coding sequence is TGCGCCAGCAGTGGGGCCCTATTCTACAATGAGCAGTTCTTC. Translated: CASSGALFYNEQFF.

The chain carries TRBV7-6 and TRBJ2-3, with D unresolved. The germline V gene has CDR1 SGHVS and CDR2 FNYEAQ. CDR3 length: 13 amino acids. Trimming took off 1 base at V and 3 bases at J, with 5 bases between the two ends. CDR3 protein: CASSLVFTDTQYF. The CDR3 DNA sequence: TGTGCCAGCAGCTTAGTCTTTACAGATACGCAGTATTTT.

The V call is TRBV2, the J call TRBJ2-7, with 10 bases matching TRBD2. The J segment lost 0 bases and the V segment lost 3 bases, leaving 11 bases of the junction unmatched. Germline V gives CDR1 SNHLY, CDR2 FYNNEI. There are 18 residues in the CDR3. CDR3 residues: CASSDGTSGASVSYEQYF. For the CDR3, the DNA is TGTGCCAGCAGTGATGGTACTAGCGGGGCCTCCGTCTCCTACGAGCAGTACTTC. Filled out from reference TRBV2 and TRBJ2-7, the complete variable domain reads EPEVTQTPSHQVTQMGQEVILRCVPISNHLYFYWYRQILGQKVEFLVSFYNNEISEKSEIFDDQFSVERPDGSNFTLKIRSTKLEDSAMYFCASSDGTSGASVSYEQYFGPGTRLTVT.

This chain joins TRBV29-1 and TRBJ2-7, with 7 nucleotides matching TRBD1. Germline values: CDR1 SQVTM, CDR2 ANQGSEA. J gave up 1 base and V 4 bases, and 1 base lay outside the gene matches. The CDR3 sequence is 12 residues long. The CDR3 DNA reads TGCAGCGTTGGGACAGGATCCTACGAGCAGTACTTC. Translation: CSVGTGSYEQYF.

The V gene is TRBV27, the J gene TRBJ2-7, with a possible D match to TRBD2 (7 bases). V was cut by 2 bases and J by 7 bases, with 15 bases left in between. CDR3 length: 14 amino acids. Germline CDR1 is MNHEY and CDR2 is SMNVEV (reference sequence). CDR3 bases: TGTGCCAGCAGTTTAGCAGGGGAGGGTCATGAGCAGTACTTC. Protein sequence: CASSLAGEGHEQYF.

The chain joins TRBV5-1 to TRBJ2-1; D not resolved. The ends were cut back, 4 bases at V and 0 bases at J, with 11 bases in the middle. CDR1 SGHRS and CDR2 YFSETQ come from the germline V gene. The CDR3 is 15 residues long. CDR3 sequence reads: CASSQTPSSYNEQFF. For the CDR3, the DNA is TGCGCCAGCAGCCAGACTCCTTCCTCCTACAATGAGCAGTTCTTC. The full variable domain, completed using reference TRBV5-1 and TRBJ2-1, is KAGVTQTPRYLIKTRGQQVTLSCSPISGHRSVSWYQQTPGQGLQFLFEYFSETQRNKGNFPGRFSGRQFSNSRSEMNVSTLELGDSALYLCASSQTPSSYNEQFFGPGTRLTVL.